This T cell receptor beta chain originates from a study of blood T cells in healthy people across ages. It was with a sample-barcoded 5' primer and a J-beta primer mix that a second PCR of roughly 7 to 12 cycles was run. Each CDR3 protein gets one entry after TCRdb re-called the 5' RACE reads with MiXCR. The data contain 1.5 million to 2 million distinct CDR3 sequences, about 50% of them singletons. This clonotype was picked up a small number of times. This CDR3 has 13 amino acids. CDR1 DFQATT and CDR2 SNEGSKA come from the germline V gene (reference sequence). V was trimmed by 6 bases and J by 1 base, leaving 10 bases between them.

V and J are TRBV20-1 and TRBJ1-5; maybe TRBD1 (5 bases). Sequencing was performed on blood. The source of this sequence is a woman aged 40-49 years in good health. The CDR3 sequence: CSAPRDSNQPQHF. DNA for the CDR3: TGCAGTGCCCCCCGGGACAGCAATCAGCCCCAGCATTTT.